This T cell receptor beta chain was found in a study of T-cell memory formation after mild COVID-19. The V and J ends lost 3 bases and 8 bases respectively, with 6 bases between them. Germline assignment: CDR1 SGHTA and CDR2 FQGNSA. The CDR3 runs to 11 residues. This clonotype has just a few counts. Via MiXCR, TCRdb re-called the 5' RACE reads, giving one row per CDR3 protein. The profile shows around 250,000 distinct CDR3 sequences, approximately 9% of them singletons. The sample comprised PBMCs or a T cell subset sorted from them (not recorded which). This receptor was identified in a man between 18 and 35 years old who had mild COVID-19 (a few samples of this study predate the infection). Cell type and time point are not known. The chain employs TRBV7-2 and TRBJ2-3, with no clear D. CDR3 DNA: TGTGCCAGCAGCTTCGGAGTTACGCAGTATTTT. This translates into CASSFGVTQYF.